Here is one T cell receptor beta chain with its context. Antigen specificity is unknown. The repertoire was sequenced with immunoSEQ multiplex PCR; TCRdb's copy has only in-frame clones and lacks some. The sample comprises roughly 79,000 clones, approximately 93% of which are singletons, and 0.55% to 0.75% rests with the top ten. The data stem from a study of cytomegalovirus exposure and HLA in healthy donors. Study observations and caveats: High specificity and sensitivity for cytomegalovirus status were reported for the classifier.

Germline V gives CDR1 SGHKS, CDR2 YYEKEE (reference sequence). This CDR3 spans 15 amino acids. V lost 4 bases to trimming and J lost 2 bases, with 15 bases between them. Sequenced sample: PBMCs. The V and J genes are TRBV5-5 and TRBJ2-5; a possible D gene is TRBD2 (6 bases). The TCR sequence derives from a man younger than 35 in good health and CMV-seronegative. The CDR3 reads CASSRGWDAQETQYF. The CDR3 DNA follows: TGTGCCAGCAGCCGGGGGTGGGATGCACAAGAGACCCAGTACTTC. The full variable domain, with the rest looked up from reference TRBV5-5 and TRBJ2-5, is DAGVTQSPTHLIKTRGQQVTLRCSPISGHKSVSWYQQVLGQGPQFIFQYYEKEERGRGNFPDRFSARQFPNYSSELNVNALLLGDSALYLCASSRGWDAQETQYFGPGTRLLVL.